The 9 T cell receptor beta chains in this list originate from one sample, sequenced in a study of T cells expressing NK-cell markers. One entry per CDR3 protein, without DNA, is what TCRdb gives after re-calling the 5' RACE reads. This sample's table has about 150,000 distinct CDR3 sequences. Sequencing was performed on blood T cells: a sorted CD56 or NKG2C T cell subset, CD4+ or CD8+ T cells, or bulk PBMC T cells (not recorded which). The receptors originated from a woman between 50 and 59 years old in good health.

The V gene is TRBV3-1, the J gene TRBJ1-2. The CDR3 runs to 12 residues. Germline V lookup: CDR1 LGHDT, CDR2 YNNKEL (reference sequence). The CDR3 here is CASGELGDGYTF. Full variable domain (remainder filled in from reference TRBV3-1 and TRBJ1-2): DTAVSQTPKYLVTQMGNDKSIKCEQNLGHDTMYWYKQDSKKFLKIMFSYNNKELIINETVPNRFSPKSPDKAHLNLHINSLELGDSAVYFCASGELGDGYTFGSGTRLTVV.

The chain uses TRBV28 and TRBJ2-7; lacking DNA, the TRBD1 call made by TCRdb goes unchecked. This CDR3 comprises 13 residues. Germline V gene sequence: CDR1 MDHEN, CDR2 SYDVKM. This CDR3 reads CATPRDGTYEQYF. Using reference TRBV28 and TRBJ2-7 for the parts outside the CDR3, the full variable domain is DVKVTQSSRYLVKRTGEKVFLECVQDMDHENMFWYRQDPGLGLRLIYFSYDVKMKEKGDIPEGYSVSREKKERFSLILESASTNQTSMYLCATPRDGTYEQYFGPGTRLTVT.

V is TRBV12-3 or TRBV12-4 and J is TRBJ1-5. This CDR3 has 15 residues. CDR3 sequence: CASSFRKVGDQPQHF.

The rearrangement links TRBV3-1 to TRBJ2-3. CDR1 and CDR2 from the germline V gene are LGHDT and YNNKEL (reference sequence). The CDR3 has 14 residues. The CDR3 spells CASSPTVGPDTQYF.

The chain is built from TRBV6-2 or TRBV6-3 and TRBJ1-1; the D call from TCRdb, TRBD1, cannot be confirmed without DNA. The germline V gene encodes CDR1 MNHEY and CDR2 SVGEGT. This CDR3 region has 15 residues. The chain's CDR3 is CASSFPGHKNTEAFF.

CDR3 sequence reads: CASSQRLGGRADNEQFF. The chain recombines TRBV4-2 with TRBJ2-1. Germline V CDR1 and CDR2: LGHNA, YNFKEQ. This CDR3 region has 17 residues.

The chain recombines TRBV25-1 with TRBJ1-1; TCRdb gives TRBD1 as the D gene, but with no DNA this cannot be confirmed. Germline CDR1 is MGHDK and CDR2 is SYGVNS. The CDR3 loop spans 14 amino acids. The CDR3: CASSAPGLADEAFF.

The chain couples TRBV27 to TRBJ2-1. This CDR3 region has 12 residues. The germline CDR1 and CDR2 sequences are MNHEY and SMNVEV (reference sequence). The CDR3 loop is CASTDGYNEQFF.

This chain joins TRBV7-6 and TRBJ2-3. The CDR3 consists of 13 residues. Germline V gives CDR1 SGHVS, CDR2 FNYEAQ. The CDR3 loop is CASSLTNTDTQYF.